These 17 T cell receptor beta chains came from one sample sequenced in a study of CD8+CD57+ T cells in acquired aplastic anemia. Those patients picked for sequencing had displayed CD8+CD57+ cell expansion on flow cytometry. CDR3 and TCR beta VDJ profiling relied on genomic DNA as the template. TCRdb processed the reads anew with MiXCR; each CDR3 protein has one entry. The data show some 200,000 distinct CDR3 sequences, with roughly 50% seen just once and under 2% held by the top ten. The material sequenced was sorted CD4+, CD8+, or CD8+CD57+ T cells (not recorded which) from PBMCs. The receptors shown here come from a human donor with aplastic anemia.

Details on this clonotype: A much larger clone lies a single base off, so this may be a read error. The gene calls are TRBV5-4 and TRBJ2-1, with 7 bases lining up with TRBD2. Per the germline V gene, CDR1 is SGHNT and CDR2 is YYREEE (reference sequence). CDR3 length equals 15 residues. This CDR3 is CASSLASGTYDEQFF. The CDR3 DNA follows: TGTGCCAGCAGTTTGGCCAGCGGGACTTACGATGAGCAGTTCTTC.

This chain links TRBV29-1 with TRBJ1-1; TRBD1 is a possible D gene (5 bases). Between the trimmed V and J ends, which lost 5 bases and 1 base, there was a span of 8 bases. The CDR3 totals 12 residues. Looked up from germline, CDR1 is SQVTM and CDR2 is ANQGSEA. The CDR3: CSVRTGNTEAFF. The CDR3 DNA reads TGCAGCGTTCGTACAGGGAACACTGAAGCTTTCTTT.

CDR3 coding DNA: TGTGCCAGCAGCGTGGGACAGCAACCGACAGATACGCAGTATTTT. This encodes CASSVGQQPTDTQYF. V is TRBV9 and J is TRBJ2-3, with 7 bases matching TRBD1. Trimming at V came to 2 bases and at J to 3 bases, leaving 6 bases not matched to a gene. The CDR3 spans 15 residues. Looked up from germline, CDR1 is SGDLS and CDR2 is YYNGEE.

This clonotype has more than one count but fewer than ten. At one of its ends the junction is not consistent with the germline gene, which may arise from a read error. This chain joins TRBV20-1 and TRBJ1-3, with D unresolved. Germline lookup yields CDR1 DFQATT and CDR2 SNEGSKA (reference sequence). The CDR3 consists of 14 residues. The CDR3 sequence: CSAPDLTVGNTMYF. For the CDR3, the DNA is TGCAGTGCTCCCGACTTGACTGTTGGAAACACCATGTATTTT.

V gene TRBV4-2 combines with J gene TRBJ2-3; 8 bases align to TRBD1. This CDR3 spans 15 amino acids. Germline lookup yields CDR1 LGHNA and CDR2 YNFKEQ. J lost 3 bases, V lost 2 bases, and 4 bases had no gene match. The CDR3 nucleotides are TGTGCCAGCAGCCAACCCGGGACAGGAACAGATACGCAGTATTTT. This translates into CASSQPGTGTDTQYF.

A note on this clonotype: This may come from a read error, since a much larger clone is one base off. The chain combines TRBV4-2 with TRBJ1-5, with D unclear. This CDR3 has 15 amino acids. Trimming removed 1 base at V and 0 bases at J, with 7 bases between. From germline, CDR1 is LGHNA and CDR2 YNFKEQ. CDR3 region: CASSQVTISNQPQHF. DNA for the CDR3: TGTGCCAGCAGCCAAGTTACTATTAGCAATCAGCCCCAGCATTTT.

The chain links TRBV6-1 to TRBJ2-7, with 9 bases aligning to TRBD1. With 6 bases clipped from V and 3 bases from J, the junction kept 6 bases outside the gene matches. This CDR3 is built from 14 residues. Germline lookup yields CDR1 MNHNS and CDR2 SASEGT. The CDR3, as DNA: TGTGCCAGCAGCCGGACAGGGGTCAACTACGAGCAGTACTTC. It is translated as CASSRTGVNYEQYF.

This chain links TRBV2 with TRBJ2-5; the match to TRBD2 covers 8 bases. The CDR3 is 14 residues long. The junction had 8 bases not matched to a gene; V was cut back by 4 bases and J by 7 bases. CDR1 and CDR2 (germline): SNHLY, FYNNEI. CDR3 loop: CASSAAGGAVTQYF. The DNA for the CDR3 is TGTGCCAGCAGTGCGGCGGGGGGTGCAGTGACCCAGTACTTC.

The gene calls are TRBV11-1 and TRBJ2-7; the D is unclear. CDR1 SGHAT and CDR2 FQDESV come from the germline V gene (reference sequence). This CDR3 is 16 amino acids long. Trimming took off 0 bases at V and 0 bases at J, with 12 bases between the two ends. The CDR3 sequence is CASSLALTTLSYEQYF. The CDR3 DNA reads TGTGCCAGCAGCTTAGCGCTCACAACCCTCTCCTACGAGCAGTACTTC.

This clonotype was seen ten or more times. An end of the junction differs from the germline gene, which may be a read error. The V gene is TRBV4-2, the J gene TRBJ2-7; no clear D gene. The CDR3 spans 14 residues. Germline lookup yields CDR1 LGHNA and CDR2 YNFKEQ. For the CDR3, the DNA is TGTGCCAGCAGCCAAGATGGCCAGTCCTACGCGCAGTACTTC. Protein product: CASSQDGQSYAQYF.

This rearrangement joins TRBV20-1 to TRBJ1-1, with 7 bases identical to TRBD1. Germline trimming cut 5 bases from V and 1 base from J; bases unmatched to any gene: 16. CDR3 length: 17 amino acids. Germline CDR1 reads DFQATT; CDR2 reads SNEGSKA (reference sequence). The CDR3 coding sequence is TGCAGTGCTTTCGGACAGGCGAGAGGGTGGGAGAACACTGAAGCTTTCTTT. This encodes CSAFGQARGWENTEAFF.

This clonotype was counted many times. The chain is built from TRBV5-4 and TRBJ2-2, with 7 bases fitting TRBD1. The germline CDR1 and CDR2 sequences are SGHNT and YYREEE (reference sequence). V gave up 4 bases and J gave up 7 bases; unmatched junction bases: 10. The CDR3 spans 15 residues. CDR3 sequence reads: CASSIKGPGGGELFF. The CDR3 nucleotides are TGTGCCAGCAGCATCAAGGGACCAGGGGGCGGGGAGCTGTTTTTT. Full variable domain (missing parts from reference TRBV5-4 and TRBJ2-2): ETGVTQSPTHLIKTRGQQVTLRCSSQSGHNTVSWYQQALGQGPQFIFQYYREEENGRGNFPPRFSGLQFPNYSSELNVNALELDDSALYLCASSIKGPGGGELFFGEGSRLTVL.

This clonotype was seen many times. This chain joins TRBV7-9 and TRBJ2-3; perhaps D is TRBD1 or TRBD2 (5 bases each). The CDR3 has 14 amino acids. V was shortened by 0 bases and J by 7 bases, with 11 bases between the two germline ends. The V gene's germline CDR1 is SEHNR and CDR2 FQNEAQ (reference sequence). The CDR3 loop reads CASSLAGTVYTQYF. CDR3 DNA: TGTGCCAGCAGCTTAGCGGGGACGGTATATACGCAGTATTTT. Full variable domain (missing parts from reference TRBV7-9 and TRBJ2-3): DTGVSQNPRHKITKRGQNVTFRCDPISEHNRLYWYRQTLGQGPEFLTYFQNEAQLEKSRLLSDRFSAERPKGSFSTLEIQRTEQGDSAMYLCASSLAGTVYTQYFGPGTRLTVL.

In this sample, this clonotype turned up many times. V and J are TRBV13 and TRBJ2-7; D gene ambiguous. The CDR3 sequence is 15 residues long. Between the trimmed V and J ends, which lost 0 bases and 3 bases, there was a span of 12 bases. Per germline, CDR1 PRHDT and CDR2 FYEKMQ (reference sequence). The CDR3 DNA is TGTGCCAGCAGCTTAGGAAACCAACCCGTCTACGAGCAGTACTTC. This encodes CASSLGNQPVYEQYF.

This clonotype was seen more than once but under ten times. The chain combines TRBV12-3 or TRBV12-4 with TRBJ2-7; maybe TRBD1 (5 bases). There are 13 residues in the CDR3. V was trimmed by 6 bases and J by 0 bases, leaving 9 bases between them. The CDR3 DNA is TGTGCCAGCAGCCGACAGAGCTCCTACGAGCAGTACTTC. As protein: CASSRQSSYEQYF.

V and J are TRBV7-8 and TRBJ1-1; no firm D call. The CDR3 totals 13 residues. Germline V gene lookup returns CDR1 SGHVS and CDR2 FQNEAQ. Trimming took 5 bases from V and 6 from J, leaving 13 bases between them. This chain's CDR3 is CASSDSLEAEAFF. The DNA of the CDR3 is TGTGCCAGCAGCGATTCTCTAGAAGCTGAAGCTTTCTTT.

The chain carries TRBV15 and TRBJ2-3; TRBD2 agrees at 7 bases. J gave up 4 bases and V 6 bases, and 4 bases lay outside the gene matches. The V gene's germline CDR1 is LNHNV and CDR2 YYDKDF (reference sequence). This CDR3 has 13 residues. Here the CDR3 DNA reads TGTGCCACCAGTCCGGGGAGGGCAGATACGCAGTATTTT. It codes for CATSPGRADTQYF.